This T cell receptor beta chain was retrieved from a study of cytomegalovirus exposure and HLA in healthy donors. Study as a whole: Earlier results showed roughly 120 million unique TCR beta sequences derived from approximately 180 million T cells. Among about 380 genotyped donors, about 83% fell in the Caucasian-associated ancestry cluster.

PCR primers comprised 60 Vbeta and 13 Jbeta primers. The protocol was immunoSEQ multiplex PCR, while the TCRdb copy is restricted to in-frame clones and leaves out a portion. The data show roughly 150,000 clones, about 85% seen once. The sequenced material came from PBMCs. The clonotype originates from a man in his thirties or forties in good health and CMV-seropositive.

CDR3 in amino acids: CASSHRRQSSGYTF. CDR3 DNA: TGTGCCAGCAGCCACAGAAGGCAGTCGTCTGGCTACACCTTC. This chain joins TRBV7-2 and TRBJ1-2, with D unresolved. This CDR3 spans 14 amino acids. Trimming left V 5 bases short and J 7 bases short, with 17 bases between. CDR1 is SGHTA, CDR2 FQGNSA, per germline. The full variable domain, in which reference TRBV7-2 and TRBJ1-2 provide the parts outside the CDR3, is GAGVSQSPSNKVTEKGKDVELRCDPISGHTALYWYRQSLGQGLEFLIYFQGNSAPDKSGLPSDRFSAERTGGSVSTLTIQRTQQEDSAVYLCASSHRRQSSGYTFGSGTRLTVV.